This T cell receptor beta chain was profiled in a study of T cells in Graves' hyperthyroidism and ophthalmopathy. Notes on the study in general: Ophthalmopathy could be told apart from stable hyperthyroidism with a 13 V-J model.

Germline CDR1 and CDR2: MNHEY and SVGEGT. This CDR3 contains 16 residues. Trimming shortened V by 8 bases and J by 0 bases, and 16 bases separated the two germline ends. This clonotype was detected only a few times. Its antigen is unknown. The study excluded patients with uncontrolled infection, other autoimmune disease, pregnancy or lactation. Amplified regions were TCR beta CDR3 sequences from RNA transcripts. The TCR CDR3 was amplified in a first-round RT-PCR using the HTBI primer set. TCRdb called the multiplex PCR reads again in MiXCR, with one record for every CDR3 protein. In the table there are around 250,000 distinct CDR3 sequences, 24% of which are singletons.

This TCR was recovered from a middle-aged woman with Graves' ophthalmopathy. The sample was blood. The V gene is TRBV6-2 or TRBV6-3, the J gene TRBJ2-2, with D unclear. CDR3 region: CASEEALNTNTGELFF. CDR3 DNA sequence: TGTGCCAGCGAGGAAGCCCTAAATACGAACACCGGGGAGCTGTTTTTT.